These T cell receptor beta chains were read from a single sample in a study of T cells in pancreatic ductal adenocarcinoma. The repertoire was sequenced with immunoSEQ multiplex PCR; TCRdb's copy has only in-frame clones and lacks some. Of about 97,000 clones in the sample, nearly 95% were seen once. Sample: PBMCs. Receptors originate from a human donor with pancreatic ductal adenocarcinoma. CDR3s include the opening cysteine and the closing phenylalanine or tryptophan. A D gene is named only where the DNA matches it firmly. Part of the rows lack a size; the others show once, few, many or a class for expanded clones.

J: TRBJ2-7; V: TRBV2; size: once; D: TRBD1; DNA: TGTGCCAGCAGGCCCGGGACAGGGAATAATTACGAGCAGTACTTC; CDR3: CASRPGTGNNYEQYF
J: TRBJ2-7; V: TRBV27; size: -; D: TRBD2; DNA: TGTGCCAGCAGTTTAGGGGGACTACTAGCGGGCTACGAGCAGTACTTC; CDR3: CASSLGGLLAGYEQYF
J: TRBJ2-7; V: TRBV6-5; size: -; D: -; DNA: TGTGCCAGCAGTTCCTGGGCGGGATACGAGCAGTACTTC; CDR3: CASSSWAGYEQYF
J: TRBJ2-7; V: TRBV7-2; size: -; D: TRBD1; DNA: TGTGCCAGCAGCTTAGTGCCCGGGACAGGGACGGGAGAGCAGTACTTC; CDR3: CASSLVPGTGTGEQYF
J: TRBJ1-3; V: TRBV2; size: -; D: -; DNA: TGTGCCAGCAGTGAAGTACCCCCCATATCCTGGGGGCTTGGAAACACCATATATTTT; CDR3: CASSEVPPISWGLGNTIYF
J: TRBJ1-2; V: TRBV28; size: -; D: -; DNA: TGTGCCAGCAGTTTATCAGGAACCCGGGGGATTGGCTACACCTTC; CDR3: CASSLSGTRGIGYTF
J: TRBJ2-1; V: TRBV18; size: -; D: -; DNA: TGTGCCAGCTCACTAGGACAAGACAATGAGCAGTTCTTC; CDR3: CASSLGQDNEQFF
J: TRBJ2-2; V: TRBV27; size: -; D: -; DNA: TGTGCCAGCAGTCGATCGGGGGCCGGGGAGCTGTTTTTT; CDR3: CASSRSGAGELFF
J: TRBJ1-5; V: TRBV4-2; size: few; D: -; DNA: TGTGCCAGCAGCCAAGTCGCGGGTTGGAACAATCAGCCCCAGCATTTT; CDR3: CASSQVAGWNNQPQHF
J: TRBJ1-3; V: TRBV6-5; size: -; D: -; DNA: TGTGCCAGCAGTCGCGACACCAACTCTGGAAACACCATATATTTT; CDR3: CASSRDTNSGNTIYF
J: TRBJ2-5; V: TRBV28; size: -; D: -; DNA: TGTGCCAGCAGTTTAGCGGGTGTCCAAGAGACCCAGTACTTC; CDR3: CASSLAGVQETQYF
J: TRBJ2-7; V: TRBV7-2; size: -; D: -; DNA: TGTGCCAGCAGCCGCCGGGACGGACTAGAGCAGTACTTC; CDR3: CASSRRDGLEQYF
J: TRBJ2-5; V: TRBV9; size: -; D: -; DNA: TGTGCCAGCAGCCCTTACAGCCAAGAGACCCAGTACTTC; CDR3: CASSPYSQETQYF
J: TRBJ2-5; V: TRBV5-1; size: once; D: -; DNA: TGCGCCAGCAGCTTGGTGGGGGGACAGGAGACCCAGTACTTC; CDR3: CASSLVGGQETQYF
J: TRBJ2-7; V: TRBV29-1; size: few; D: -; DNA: TGCAGCGCATCGGACCTGGGGCACTACGAGCAGTACTTC; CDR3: CSASDLGHYEQYF
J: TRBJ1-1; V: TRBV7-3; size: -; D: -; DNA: TGTGCCAGCAGCTTCGGGGAGAACACTGAAGCTTTCTTT; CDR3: CASSFGENTEAFF
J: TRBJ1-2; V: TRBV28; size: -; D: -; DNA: TGTGCCAGCACCCCAGACGAGGTCCATGGCTACACCTTC; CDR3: CASTPDEVHGYTF
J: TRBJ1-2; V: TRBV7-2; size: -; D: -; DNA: TGTGCCAGCAGCTTAGGTGCGTCGGGGGGCTATGGCTACACCTTC; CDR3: CASSLGASGGYGYTF
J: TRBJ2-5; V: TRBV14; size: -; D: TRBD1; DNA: TGTGCCAGCAGCCAAGCGGACAGGGCCGAGACCCAGTACTTC; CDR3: CASSQADRAETQYF
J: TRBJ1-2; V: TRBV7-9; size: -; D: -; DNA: TGTGCCAGCAGCCCAGATGAGGTCTATGGCTACACCTTC; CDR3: CASSPDEVYGYTF
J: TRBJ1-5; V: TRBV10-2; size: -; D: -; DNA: TGCGCCAGCAGTGAGCCGAGACAGCACCTTTATAGCAATCAGCCCCAGCATTTT; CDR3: CASSEPRQHLYSNQPQHF
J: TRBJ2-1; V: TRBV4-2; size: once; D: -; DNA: TGTGCCAGCAGCCAAGCGCCGGGTTCATTGGTGGATGAGCAGTTCTTC; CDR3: CASSQAPGSLVDEQFF
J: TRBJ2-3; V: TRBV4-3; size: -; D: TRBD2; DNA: TGCGCCAGCAGCCAAGAAGGGGGACTAGCGAGCACAGATACGCAGTATTTT; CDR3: CASSQEGGLASTDTQYF
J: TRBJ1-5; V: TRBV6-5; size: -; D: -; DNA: TGTGCCAGCAGTTATAATGGGGCTGGTCAGCCCCAGCATTTT; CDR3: CASSYNGAGQPQHF
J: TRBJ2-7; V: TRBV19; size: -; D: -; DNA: TGTGCCAGTAGCCCCGGTATAAGATTGAACTACGAGCAGTACTTC; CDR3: CASSPGIRLNYEQYF
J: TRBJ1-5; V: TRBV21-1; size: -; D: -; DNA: TGTGCCAGCAGCAAAGAGGGGAGGGGGGTCGGTTATAGCAATCAGCCCCAGCATTTT; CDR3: CASSKEGRGVGYSNQPQHF
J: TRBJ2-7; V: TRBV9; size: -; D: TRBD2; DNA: TGTGCCAGCAGCTTAGGACTAGTGGGCGAGCAGTACTTC; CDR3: CASSLGLVGEQYF
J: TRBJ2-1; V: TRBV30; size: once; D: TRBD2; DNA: TGTGCCTGGAATAGGGCCAGCGGGAGGAATGAGCAGTTCTTC; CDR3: CAWNRASGRNEQFF
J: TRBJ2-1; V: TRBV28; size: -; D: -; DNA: TGTGCCAGCAGTCCCCCCGGGAGAGTGGGTGAGCAGTTCTTC; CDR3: CASSPPGRVGEQFF
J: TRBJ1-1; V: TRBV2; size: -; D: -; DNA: TGTGCCAGCAGGGCAGGGTCCGCGAGGACTGAAGCTTTCTTT; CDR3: CASRAGSARTEAFF
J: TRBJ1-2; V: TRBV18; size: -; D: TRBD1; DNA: TGTGCCAGCTCACCCGCCCGACAGGGAACATCCTATGGCTACACCTTC; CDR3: CASSPARQGTSYGYTF
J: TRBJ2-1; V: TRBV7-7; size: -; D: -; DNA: TGTGCTAGCAGCTTTGGCAGGGATTACAATGAGCAGTTCTTC; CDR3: CASSFGRDYNEQFF
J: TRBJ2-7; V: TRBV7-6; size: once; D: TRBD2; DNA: TGTGCCAGCAGCTCTTCCGGGACTAGCGAGCAGTACTTC; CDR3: CASSSSGTSEQYF
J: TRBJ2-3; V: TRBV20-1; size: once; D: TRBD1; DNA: TGCAGTGCCAGCACCTACAGGGGCATTTATTTT; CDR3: CSASTYRGIYF
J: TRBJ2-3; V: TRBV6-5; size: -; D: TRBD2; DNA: TGTGCCAGCAAAAATAGCGGGAGAGAGGATACGCAGTATTTT; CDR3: CASKNSGREDTQYF
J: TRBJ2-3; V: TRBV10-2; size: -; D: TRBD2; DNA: TGCGCCAGCAAATTGAGAAGTAGCGGGAGCACAGATACGCAGTATTTT; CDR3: CASKLRSSGSTDTQYF
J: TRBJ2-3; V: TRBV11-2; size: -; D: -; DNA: TGTGCCAGCAGCCCCTCCCTCGGTACGCAGTATTTT; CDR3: CASSPSLGTQYF
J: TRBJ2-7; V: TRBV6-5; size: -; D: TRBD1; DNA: TGTGCCAGCAGTTACTTGACAGGGGTCGGTTCCGAGCAGTACTTC; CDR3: CASSYLTGVGSEQYF
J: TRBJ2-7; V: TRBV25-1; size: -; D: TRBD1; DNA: TGTGCCAGCAGTGGAGGACAGGGGAACTACGAGCAGTACTTC; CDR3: CASSGGQGNYEQYF
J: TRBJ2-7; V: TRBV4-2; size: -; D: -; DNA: TGTGCCAGCAGCCAAGAGAGGGTTTCCTACGAGCAGTACTTC; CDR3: CASSQERVSYEQYF
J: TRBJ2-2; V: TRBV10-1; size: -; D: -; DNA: TGCGCCATCTCGGGGGAGCTGTTTTTT; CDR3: CAISGELFF
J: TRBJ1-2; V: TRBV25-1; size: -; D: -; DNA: TGTGCCAGCAGTGAGTGGGACATGCATGGCTACACCTTC; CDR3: CASSEWDMHGYTF